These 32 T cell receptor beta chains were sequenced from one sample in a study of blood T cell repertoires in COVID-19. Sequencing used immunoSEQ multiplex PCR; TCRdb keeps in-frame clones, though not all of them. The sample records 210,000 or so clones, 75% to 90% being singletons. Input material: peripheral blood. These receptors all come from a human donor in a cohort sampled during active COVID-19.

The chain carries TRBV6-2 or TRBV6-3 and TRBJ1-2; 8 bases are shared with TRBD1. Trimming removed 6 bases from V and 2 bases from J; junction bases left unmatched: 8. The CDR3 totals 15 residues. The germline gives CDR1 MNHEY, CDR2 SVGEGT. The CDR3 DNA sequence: TGTGCCAGCAGCAATTCGGGACAGGCCAACTATGGCTACACCTTC. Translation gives CASSNSGQANYGYTF.

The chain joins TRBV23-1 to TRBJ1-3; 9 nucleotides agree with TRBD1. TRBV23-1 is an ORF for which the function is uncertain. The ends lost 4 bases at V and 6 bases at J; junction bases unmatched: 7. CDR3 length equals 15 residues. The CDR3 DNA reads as TGCGCCAGCAGTCCTCCGGGACAGGGTGAAAACACCATATATTTT. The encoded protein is CASSPPGQGENTIYF.

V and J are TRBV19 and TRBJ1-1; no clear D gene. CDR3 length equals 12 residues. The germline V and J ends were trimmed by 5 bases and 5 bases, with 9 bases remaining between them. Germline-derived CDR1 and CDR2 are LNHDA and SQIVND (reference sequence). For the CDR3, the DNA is TGTGCCAGTAGTTCCTCTAGGACTGAAGCTTTCTTT. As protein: CASSSSRTEAFF.

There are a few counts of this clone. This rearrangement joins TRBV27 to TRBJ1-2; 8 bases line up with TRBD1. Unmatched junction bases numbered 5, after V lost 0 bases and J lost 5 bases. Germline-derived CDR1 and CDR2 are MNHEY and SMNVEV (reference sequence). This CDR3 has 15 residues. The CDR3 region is CASSLSKDRVYGYTF. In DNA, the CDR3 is TGTGCCAGCAGTTTATCGAAGGACAGGGTATATGGCTACACCTTC.

This chain's CDR3 is CASSLGQGAAEKLFF. The DNA for the CDR3 is TGCGCCAGCAGCTTGGGACAGGGGGCCGCTGAAAAACTGTTTTTT. The chain joins TRBV5-1 to TRBJ1-4, with TRBD1 matching over 10 bases. The junction had 3 bases not matched to a gene; V was cut back by 0 bases and J by 7 bases. Germline V gives CDR1 SGHRS, CDR2 YFSETQ. CDR3 length: 15 amino acids. Variable domain in full (rest from reference TRBV5-1 and TRBJ1-4): KAGVTQTPRYLIKTRGQQVTLSCSPISGHRSVSWYQQTPGQGLQFLFEYFSETQRNKGNFPGRFSGRQFSNSRSEMNVSTLELGDSALYLCASSLGQGAAEKLFFGSGTQLSVL.

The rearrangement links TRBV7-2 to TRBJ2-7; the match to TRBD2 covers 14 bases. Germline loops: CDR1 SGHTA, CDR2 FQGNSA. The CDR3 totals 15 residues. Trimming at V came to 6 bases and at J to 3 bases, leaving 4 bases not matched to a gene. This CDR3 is CASRRLAGGDYEQYF. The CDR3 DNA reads TGTGCCAGCAGGCGACTAGCGGGAGGGGACTACGAGCAGTACTTC.

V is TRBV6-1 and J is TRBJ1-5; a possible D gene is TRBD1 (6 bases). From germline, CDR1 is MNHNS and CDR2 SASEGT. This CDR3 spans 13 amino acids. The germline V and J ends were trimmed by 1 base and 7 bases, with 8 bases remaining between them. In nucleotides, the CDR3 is TGTGCCAGCAGTGAAGACAGGGCACAGCCCCAGCATTTT. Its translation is CASSEDRAQPQHF.

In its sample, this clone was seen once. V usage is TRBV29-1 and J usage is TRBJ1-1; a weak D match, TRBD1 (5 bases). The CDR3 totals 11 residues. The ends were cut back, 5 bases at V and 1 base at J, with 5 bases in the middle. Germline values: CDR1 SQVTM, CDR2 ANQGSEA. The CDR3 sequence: CSVQGNTEAFF. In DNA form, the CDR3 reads TGCAGCGTTCAGGGGAACACTGAAGCTTTCTTT. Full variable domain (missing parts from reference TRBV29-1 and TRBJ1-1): SAVISQKPSRDICQRGTSLTIQCQVDSQVTMMFWYRQQPGQSLTLIATANQGSEATYESGFVIDKFPISRPNLTFSTLTVSNMSPEDSSIYLCSVQGNTEAFFGQGTRLTVV.

The CDR3 DNA reads as TGCGCCAGCAGCTTGGGACATCGAAATGAAAAACTGTTTTTT. It codes for CASSLGHRNEKLFF. The J gene is TRBJ1-4, the V gene TRBV5-1, with D unclear. The V gene lost 0 bases and the J gene lost 5 bases, with 8 bases spanning the gap. The CDR3 has 14 amino acids. CDR1 and CDR2 (germline): SGHRS, YFSETQ.

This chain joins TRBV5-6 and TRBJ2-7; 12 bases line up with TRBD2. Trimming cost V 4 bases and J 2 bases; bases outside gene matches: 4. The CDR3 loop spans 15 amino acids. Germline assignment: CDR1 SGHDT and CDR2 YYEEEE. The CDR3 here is CASSATSGRTYEQYF. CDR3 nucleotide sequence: TGTGCCAGCAGCGCTACTAGCGGGAGGACCTACGAGCAGTACTTC.

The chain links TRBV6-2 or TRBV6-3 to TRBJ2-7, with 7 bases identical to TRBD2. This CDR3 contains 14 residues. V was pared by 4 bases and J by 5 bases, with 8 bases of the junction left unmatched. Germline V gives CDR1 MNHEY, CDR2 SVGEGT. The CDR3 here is CASSSSGLGDEQYF. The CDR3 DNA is TGTGCCAGCAGTTCTAGCGGTTTGGGCGACGAGCAGTACTTC.

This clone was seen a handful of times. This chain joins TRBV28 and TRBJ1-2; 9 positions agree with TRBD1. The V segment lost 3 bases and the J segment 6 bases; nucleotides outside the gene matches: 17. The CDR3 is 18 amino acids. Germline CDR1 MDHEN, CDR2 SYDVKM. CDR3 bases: TGTGCCAGCAGTTTGTTGACCCCCGGGACAGGGATTAGGCATGGCTACACCTTC. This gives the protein CASSLLTPGTGIRHGYTF.

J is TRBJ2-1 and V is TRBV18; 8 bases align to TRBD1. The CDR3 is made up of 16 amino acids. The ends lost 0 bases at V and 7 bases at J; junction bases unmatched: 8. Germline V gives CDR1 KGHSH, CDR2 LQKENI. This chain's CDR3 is CASSPPSQGAGNEQFF. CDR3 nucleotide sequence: TGTGCCAGCTCACCACCGAGCCAGGGGGCTGGTAATGAGCAGTTCTTC.

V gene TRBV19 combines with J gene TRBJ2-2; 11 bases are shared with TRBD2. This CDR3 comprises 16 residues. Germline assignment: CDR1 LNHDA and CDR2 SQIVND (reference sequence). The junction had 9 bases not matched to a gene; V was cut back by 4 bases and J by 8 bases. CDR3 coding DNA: TGTGCCAGTAGTACCGTAGCGGGAGGGCGTAGGGGGGAGCTGTTTTTT. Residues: CASSTVAGGRRGELFF.

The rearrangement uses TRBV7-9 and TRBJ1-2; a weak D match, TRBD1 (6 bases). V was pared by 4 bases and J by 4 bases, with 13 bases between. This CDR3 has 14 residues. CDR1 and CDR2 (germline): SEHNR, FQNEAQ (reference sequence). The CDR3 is CASSSGQTLYGYTF. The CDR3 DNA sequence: TGTGCCAGCAGCTCCGGACAGACCCTCTATGGCTACACCTTC.

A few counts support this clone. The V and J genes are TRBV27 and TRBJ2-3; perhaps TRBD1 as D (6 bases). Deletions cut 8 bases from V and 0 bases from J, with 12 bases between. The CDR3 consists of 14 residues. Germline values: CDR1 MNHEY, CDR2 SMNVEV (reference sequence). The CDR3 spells CASSQGFSTDTQYF. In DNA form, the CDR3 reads TGTGCCAGCTCACAGGGTTTCAGCACAGATACGCAGTATTTT.

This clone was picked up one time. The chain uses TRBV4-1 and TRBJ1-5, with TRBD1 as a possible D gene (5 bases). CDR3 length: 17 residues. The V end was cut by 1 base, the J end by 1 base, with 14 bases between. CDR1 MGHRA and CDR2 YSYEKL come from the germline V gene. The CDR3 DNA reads TGCGCCAGCAGCCAAGTGAGTCTGGGGGGGAGCAATCAGCCCCAGCATTTT. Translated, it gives CASSQVSLGGSNQPQHF.

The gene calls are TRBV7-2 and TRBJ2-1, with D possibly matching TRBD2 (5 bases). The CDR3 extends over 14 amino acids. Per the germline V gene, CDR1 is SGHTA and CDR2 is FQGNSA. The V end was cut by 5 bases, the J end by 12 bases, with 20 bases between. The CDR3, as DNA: TGTGCCAGCAGCCCATGGTCAGGTGGGAGTAGGCAGTTCTTC. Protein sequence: CASSPWSGGSRQFF.

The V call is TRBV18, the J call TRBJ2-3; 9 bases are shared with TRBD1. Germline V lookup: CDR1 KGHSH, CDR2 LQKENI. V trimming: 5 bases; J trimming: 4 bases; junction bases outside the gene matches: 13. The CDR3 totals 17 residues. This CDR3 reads CASSEQTPGQGPDTQYF. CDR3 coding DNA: TGTGCCAGCTCAGAACAGACCCCGGGACAGGGCCCAGATACGCAGTATTTT.

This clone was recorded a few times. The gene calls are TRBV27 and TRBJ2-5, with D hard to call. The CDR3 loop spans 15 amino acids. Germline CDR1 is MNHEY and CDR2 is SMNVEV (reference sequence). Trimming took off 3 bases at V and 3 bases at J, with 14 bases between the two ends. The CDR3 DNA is TGTGCCAGCAGTTTGAGCGACCCGAGAGAAGAGACCCAGTACTTC. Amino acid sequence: CASSLSDPREETQYF.

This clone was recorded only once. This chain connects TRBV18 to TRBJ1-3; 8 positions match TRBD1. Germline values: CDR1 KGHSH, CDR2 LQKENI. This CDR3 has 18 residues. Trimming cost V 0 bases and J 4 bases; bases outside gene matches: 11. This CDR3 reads CASSPPRPGGSVGNTIYF. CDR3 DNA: TGTGCCAGCTCACCACCGAGGCCAGGGGGCTCTGTAGGAAACACCATATATTTT.

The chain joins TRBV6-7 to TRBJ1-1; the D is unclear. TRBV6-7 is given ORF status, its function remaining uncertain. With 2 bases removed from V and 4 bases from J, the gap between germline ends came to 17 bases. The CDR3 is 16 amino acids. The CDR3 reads CASSYDPSQRATEAFF. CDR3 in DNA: TGTGCCAGCAGTTACGATCCTTCCCAGCGGGCCACTGAAGCTTTCTTT.

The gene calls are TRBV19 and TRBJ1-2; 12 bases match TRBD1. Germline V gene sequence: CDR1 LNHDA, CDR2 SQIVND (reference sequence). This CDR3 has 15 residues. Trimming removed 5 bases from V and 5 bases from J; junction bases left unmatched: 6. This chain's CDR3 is CASSLGTGGSYGYTF. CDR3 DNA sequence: TGTGCCAGTAGTCTCGGGACAGGGGGCAGTTATGGCTACACCTTC.

CDR3 sequence (DNA): TGTGCCTGGAGGGCCAGGGGGACTAACTATGGCTACACCTTC. This translates into CAWRARGTNYGYTF. The chain joins TRBV30 to TRBJ1-2; 7 nucleotides line up with TRBD1. Per the germline V gene, CDR1 is GTSNPN and CDR2 is SVGIG (reference sequence). The ends lost 3 bases at V and 0 bases at J; junction bases unmatched: 4. This CDR3 contains 14 residues.

CDR3 amino acids: CASSSTLNTEAFF. In DNA form, the CDR3 reads TGTGCCAGTAGTTCGACTTTGAACACTGAAGCTTTCTTT. The chain has TRBV19 and TRBJ1-1, with unresolved D. Germline V gene lookup returns CDR1 LNHDA and CDR2 SQIVND (reference sequence). The CDR3 contains 13 residues. Deletions cut 5 bases from V and 0 bases from J, with 7 bases between. Full variable domain (missing parts from reference TRBV19 and TRBJ1-1): DGGITQSPKYLFRKEGQNVTLSCEQNLNHDAMYWYRQDPGQGLRLIYYSQIVNDFQKGDIAEGYSVSREKKESFPLTVTSAQKNPTAFYLCASSSTLNTEAFFGQGTRLTVV.

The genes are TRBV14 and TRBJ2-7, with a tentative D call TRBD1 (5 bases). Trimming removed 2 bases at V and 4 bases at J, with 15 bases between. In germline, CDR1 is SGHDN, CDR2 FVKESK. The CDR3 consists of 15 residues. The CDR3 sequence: CASSQNRTLRYEQYF. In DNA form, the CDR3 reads TGTGCCAGCAGCCAAAACAGGACACTTCGGTACGAGCAGTACTTC.

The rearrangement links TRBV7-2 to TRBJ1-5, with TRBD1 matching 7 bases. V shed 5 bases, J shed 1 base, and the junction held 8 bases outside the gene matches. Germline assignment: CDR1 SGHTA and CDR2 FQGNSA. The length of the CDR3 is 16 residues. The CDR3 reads CASSPRQGWSNQPQHF. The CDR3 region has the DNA TGTGCCAGCAGCCCGAGACAGGGTTGGAGCAATCAGCCCCAGCATTTT.

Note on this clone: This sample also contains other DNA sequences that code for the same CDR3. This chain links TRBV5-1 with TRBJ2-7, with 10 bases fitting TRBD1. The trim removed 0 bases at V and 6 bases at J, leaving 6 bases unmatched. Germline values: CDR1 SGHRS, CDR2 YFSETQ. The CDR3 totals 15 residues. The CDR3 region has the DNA TGCGCCAGCAGCTTGGGCGGACAGGGGGGTCGCGAGCAGTACTTC. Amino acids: CASSLGGQGGREQYF.

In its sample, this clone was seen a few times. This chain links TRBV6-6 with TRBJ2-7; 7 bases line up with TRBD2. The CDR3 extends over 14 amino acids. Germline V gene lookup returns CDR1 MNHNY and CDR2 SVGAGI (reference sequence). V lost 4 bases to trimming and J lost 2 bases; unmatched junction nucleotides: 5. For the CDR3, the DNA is TGTGCCAGCAGTTCGGGACTACCAACCTACGAGCAGTACTTC. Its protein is CASSSGLPTYEQYF.

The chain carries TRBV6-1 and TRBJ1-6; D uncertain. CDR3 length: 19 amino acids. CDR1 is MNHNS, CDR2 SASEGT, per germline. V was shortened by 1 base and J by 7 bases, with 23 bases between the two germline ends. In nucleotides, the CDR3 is TGTGCCAGCAGTGAAGAAACCTTTGATTACATCCTTAAAAATTCACCCCTCCACTTT. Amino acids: CASSEETFDYILKNSPLHF.

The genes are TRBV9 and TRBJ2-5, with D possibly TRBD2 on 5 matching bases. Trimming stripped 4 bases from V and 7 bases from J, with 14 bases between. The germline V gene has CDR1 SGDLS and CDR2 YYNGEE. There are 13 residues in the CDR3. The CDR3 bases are TGTGCCAGCAGCCCCGGGGTCGCCGGGACCCAGTACTTC. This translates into CASSPGVAGTQYF.

Here the CDR3 DNA reads TGTGCCAGCAGCTCGACAGGGGTCAATGAGCAGTTCTTC. Protein sequence: CASSSTGVNEQFF. This chain uses TRBV7-9 with TRBJ2-1, with TRBD1 identical over 8 bases. From germline, CDR1 is SEHNR and CDR2 FQNEAQ (reference sequence). Trimming at V came to 4 bases and at J to 6 bases, leaving 2 bases not matched to a gene. This CDR3 has 13 amino acids.